This TCR beta chain stems from a study of blood T cell repertoires in COVID-19 (dated by TCRdb to the early 2020s). Describing the broader study: The collaborator samples originated in the United States, Italy and Spain and spanned the acute and convalescent phases of COVID-19. The prospective study material was composed of cDNA or gDNA derived from T cells, B-cell-depleted T cells, or PBMCs. Subjects who had been exposed to COVID-19, were actively infected with it, or had recovered from it provided the deeply sampled blood TCRbeta repertoires that made up the dataset. The repertoires were released in a freely available public database intended as a resource for research on the immune response to SARS-CoV-2. Samples were obtained from the ongoing ImmuneRACE study (first 160 participants) and from over 1,000 subjects provided by 6 global collaborators. A de-identified subject ID, COVID-19 status, age in years and sex were almost always included in the sample metadata. Where HLA class I and class II types were available, the types were taken from metadata supplied by the sample provider, not from assay-based typing.

CDR1 and CDR2, looked up from the germline V gene, are SNHLY and FYNNEI. The CDR3, from cysteine to phenylalanine, totals 12 residues. Only the CDR3 DNA stays, 36 bases, in frame from base 1. The V and J ends are trimmed by 5 bases and 8 bases, leaving 12 bases between them. Notes on this clone: The clone's antigen remains unknown. Per-base quality was not reported, and no clone a single base away is much larger than it.

TCRbeta CDR3 regions were amplified from genomic DNA by means of the immunoSEQ Assay, a bias-controlled multiplex PCR. The original pipeline was this. The number of nucleated cells in each sample was estimated from the amplification of reference gene primers within the assay. To quantify the absolute abundance of each unique TCRbeta CDR3 rearrangement, sequence reads were collapsed and filtered. For each sample, productive Simpson clonality was calculated as the square root of Simpson's diversity index over productive rearrangements. This is the immuneACCESS table as TCRdb keeps it, with only in-frame sequences that have V and J called. A part of the clones is gone; compared with another copy, unresolved V genes explain less than half, and the rest is unexplained. V and J calls plus clone size are reproduced from that table; the DNA served to infer D and trimming. Here the sample has about 230,000 clones; roughly 84% occur a single time. The ten largest make up approximately 0.89% of the sample.

Whole blood was collected in K2EDTA tubes by collaborating institutions according to the institutions' own protocols. Collaborator samples were shipped for TCRbeta analysis as frozen whole blood, isolated PBMCs, or DNA extracted from either sample type. Results the study describes overall, beyond this receptor: How much clinical and demographic metadata was included differed by source and by participant, and the metadata was provided uncurated.

The V and J segments used are TRBV2 and TRBJ1-2; TRBD1 could be the D gene, as 5 bases match. The TCR originated in a man in his forties with acute or convalescent COVID-19. The source material was peripheral blood. CDR3 region: CASSPQGLGYTF. The base sequence is TGTGCCAGCAGTCCCCAGGGCCTCGGCTACACCTTC. This CDR3, with the reference TRBV2 and TRBJ1-2 proteins standing in past its ends, gives the full variable domain EPEVTQTPSHQVTQMGQEVILRCVPISNHLYFYWYRQILGQKVEFLVSFYNNEISEKSEIFDDQFSVERPDGSNFTLKIRSTKLEDSAMYFCASSPQGLGYTFGSGTRLTVV.